The 27 T cell receptor beta chains below were found in one sample sequenced in a study of blood T cell repertoires in COVID-19. Sequencing was performed with immunoSEQ multiplex PCR; in TCRdb, only in-frame clones are kept and a portion is missing. Among about 260,000 clones, more than 90% were seen once, and the ten largest hold just over 2.5%. Sequencing was done on a sample of peripheral blood. These TCRs come from a person aged 18 to 35 with COVID-19, enrolled during active disease.

The gene calls are TRBV13 and TRBJ2-4; 7 bases agree with TRBD2. This CDR3 has 16 amino acids. Looked up from germline, CDR1 is PRHDT and CDR2 is FYEKMQ (reference sequence). V trimming: 5 bases; J trimming: 0 bases; junction bases outside the gene matches: 7. CDR3 coding DNA: TGTGCCAGCAGCGGGACGTCGGGAGGAGCCAAAAACATTCAGTACTTC. Its protein product is CASSGTSGGAKNIQYF.

The CDR3 loop reads CASSLGTISTDTQYF. DNA for the CDR3: TGTGCCAGCAGCCTCGGGACAATAAGCACAGATACGCAGTATTTT. V gene TRBV9 combines with J gene TRBJ2-3; the D gene is possibly TRBD1 (6 bases). Trimming removed 4 bases at V and 0 bases at J, with 12 bases between. Germline V gives CDR1 SGDLS, CDR2 YYNGEE. The CDR3 runs 15 residues.

The V gene is TRBV7-2, the J gene TRBJ1-3; D gene unclear. The CDR3 has 16 amino acids. Trimming shortened V by 1 base and J by 0 bases, and 10 bases separated the two germline ends. CDR1 and CDR2 from the germline V gene are SGHTA and FQGNSA. The CDR3 loop is CASSLGDSYSGNTIYF. CDR3 coding DNA: TGTGCCAGCAGCTTAGGAGACTCGTACTCTGGAAACACCATATATTTT.

The rearrangement uses TRBV7-9 and TRBJ1-1; perhaps TRBD1 as D (6 bases). The CDR3 covers 14 residues. V was pared by 0 bases and J by 4 bases, with 9 bases between. CDR1 SEHNR and CDR2 FQNEAQ come from the germline V gene (reference sequence). The CDR3 region is CASSLAGGGTEAFF. CDR3 DNA sequence: TGTGCCAGCAGCTTAGCTGGGGGCGGCACTGAAGCTTTCTTT.

The V gene is TRBV6-2 or TRBV6-3, the J gene TRBJ2-1, with a weak D call TRBD2 (5 bases). This CDR3 comprises 17 residues. The V end lost 2 bases, the J end lost 9 bases, and 23 bases lay between the germline ends. Germline values: CDR1 MNHEY, CDR2 SVGEGT. This CDR3 reads CASSYPPGGAKMLEQFF. The CDR3, as DNA: TGTGCCAGCAGTTACCCACCCGGAGGAGCTAAGATGCTTGAGCAGTTCTTC.

The CDR3 DNA reads TGCAGCGTTGGGACAGGGAGAGGCTACACCTTC. This sequence encodes CSVGTGRGYTF. This chain connects TRBV29-1 to TRBJ1-2; 8 bases agree with TRBD1. V lost 4 bases, J lost 8 bases, and 3 bases stayed unmatched. The CDR3 consists of 11 residues. Germline V gene lookup returns CDR1 SQVTM and CDR2 ANQGSEA.

This chain uses TRBV3-1 (or the pseudogene TRBV3-2) with TRBJ2-7, with D perhaps matching TRBD1 (6 bases). Germline assignment: CDR1 LGHDT and CDR2 YNNKEL (reference sequence). V lost 2 bases and J 12 bases, leaving 14 bases between the germline ends. The CDR3 consists of 12 residues. CDR3 DNA sequence: TGTGCCAGCAGCCAAAAAGGGGGAGTGCTGTACTTC. Protein product: CASSQKGGVLYF.

A single count supports this clone. This sequence joins TRBV5-1 and TRBJ2-7; 7 bases agree with TRBD2. There are 17 residues in the CDR3. Trimming cost V 0 bases and J 8 bases; bases outside gene matches: 17. CDR1 is SGHRS, CDR2 YFSETQ, per germline. CDR3 in DNA: TGCGCCAGCAGCTTGGACCCGGACGGCCCTGGGGGGGGAAAGCAGTACTTC. As protein: CASSLDPDGPGGGKQYF.

This clone was detected only a few times. The V gene is TRBV9, the J gene TRBJ2-1; no definite D call. CDR1 is SGDLS, CDR2 YYNGEE, per germline. The CDR3 length is 11 residues. Trimming took 3 bases from V and 8 from J, leaving 6 bases between them. CDR3: CASSASDEQFF. For the CDR3, the DNA is TGTGCCAGCAGCGCGAGTGATGAGCAGTTCTTC.

This clone was counted a few times. Different DNA sequences within this sample yield the same CDR3. V usage is TRBV15 and J usage is TRBJ1-5; D gene ambiguous. CDR3 length: 14 amino acids. Germline values: CDR1 LNHNV, CDR2 YYDKDF (reference sequence). V lost 0 bases and J 5 bases, leaving 8 bases between the germline ends. The CDR3 DNA reads as TGTGCCACCAGCAGAGATCGGGGTTATCAGCCCCAGCATTTT. Translation gives CATSRDRGYQPQHF.

Regarding this clone: The same CDR3 is also encoded by other DNA sequences in this sample. This chain joins TRBV4-1 and TRBJ2-7, with TRBD1 identical over 10 bases. V dropped 2 bases and J dropped 1; count of bases not matched to a gene: 2. Per the germline V gene, CDR1 is MGHRA and CDR2 is YSYEKL. This CDR3 spans 15 amino acids. Here the CDR3 reads CASSQPGQGSYEQYF. The DNA for the CDR3 is TGCGCCAGCAGCCAACCGGGACAGGGGTCCTACGAGCAGTACTTC.

This clone was seen a few times. The rearrangement links TRBV7-9 to TRBJ1-5; maybe TRBD1 (6 bases). CDR3 length: 14 residues. CDR1 and CDR2 (germline): SEHNR, FQNEAQ (reference sequence). Trimming took 1 base from V and 5 from J, leaving 9 bases between them. Written as DNA, the CDR3 is TGTGCCAGCAGCTTAGAGACAGGCGATCAGCCCCAGCATTTT. This gives the protein CASSLETGDQPQHF.

In its sample, this clone was seen a few times. J is TRBJ1-1 and V is TRBV30; D is possibly TRBD1 (6 bases). There are 13 residues in the CDR3. Germline CDR1 GTSNPN, CDR2 SVGIG (reference sequence). Trimming removed 7 bases at V and 1 base at J, with 13 bases between. This CDR3 is CAYNRAGNTEAFF. The DNA of the CDR3 is TGTGCCTACAACAGGGCGGGGAACACTGAAGCTTTCTTT.

The genes are TRBV6-5 and TRBJ1-2; weak D call: TRBD1 (5 bases). CDR3 length: 12 residues. The V gene lost 8 bases and the J gene lost 4 bases, with 11 bases spanning the gap. Per the germline V gene, CDR1 is MNHEY and CDR2 is SVGAGI. The CDR3 spells CASLEGSYGYTF. For the CDR3, the DNA is TGTGCCAGCCTGGAGGGGAGCTATGGCTACACCTTC.

The chain couples TRBV15 to TRBJ1-3; D not certain. V lost 0 bases to trimming and J lost 0 bases, with 12 bases between them. The V gene's germline CDR1 is LNHNV and CDR2 YYDKDF (reference sequence). The CDR3 runs to 17 residues. The CDR3 DNA follows: TGTGCCACCAGCAGAGATGGTCCATACAGCTCTGGAAACACCATATATTTT. This translates into CATSRDGPYSSGNTIYF.

This chain joins TRBV6-1 and TRBJ2-6; D is perhaps TRBD2 (6 bases). Germline CDR1 MNHNS, CDR2 SASEGT. V was trimmed by 6 bases and J by 2 bases, leaving 8 bases between them. The CDR3 is 14 residues long. The CDR3 is CASREGTGANVLTF. The CDR3 bases are TGTGCCAGCAGGGAGGGAACTGGGGCCAACGTCCTGACTTTC.

J is TRBJ2-2 and V is TRBV5-1; the D is unclear. This CDR3 spans 16 amino acids. Per the germline V gene, CDR1 is SGHRS and CDR2 is YFSETQ. The V end was cut by 2 bases, the J end by 5 bases, with 16 bases between. The CDR3 DNA reads TGCGCCAGCAGCTTTACGGTCGCCCCGAGTACCGGGGAGCTGTTTTTT. Protein product: CASSFTVAPSTGELFF.

V is TRBV27 and J is TRBJ2-7; maybe TRBD2 (6 bases). Trimming shortened V by 3 bases and J by 4 bases, and 16 bases separated the two germline ends. Germline V gene data show CDR1 as MNHEY and CDR2 as SMNVEV (reference sequence). CDR3 size: 15 residues. The CDR3 DNA reads as TGTGCCAGCAGTTTCGGACCAGCGGGTACTTACGAGCAGTACTTC. Its protein is CASSFGPAGTYEQYF.

The chain joins TRBV5-1 to TRBJ2-3; 9 positions match TRBD2. J was trimmed by 1 base and V by 4 bases; bases with no gene match: 10. From germline, CDR1 is SGHRS and CDR2 YFSETQ. The CDR3 is 17 amino acids. The CDR3 is CASSLGIAGEGTDTQYF. CDR3 sequence (DNA): TGCGCCAGCAGCCTAGGCATAGCGGGAGAGGGCACAGATACGCAGTATTTT.

The chain couples TRBV6-4 to TRBJ2-6, with TRBD1 matching over 9 bases. Trimming removed 5 bases from V and 3 bases from J; junction bases left unmatched: 5. The germline CDR1 and CDR2 sequences are MRHNA and SNTAGT. The CDR3 runs to 16 residues. CDR3: CASSPGTGYGANVLTF. The CDR3 nucleotides read TGTGCCAGCAGTCCCGGGACAGGGTATGGGGCCAACGTCCTGACTTTC.

The rearrangement joins TRBV7-2 to TRBJ2-1, with TRBD2 as a possible D gene (5 bases). V was shortened by 1 base and J by 5 bases, with 12 bases between the two germline ends. The CDR3 is made up of 15 amino acids. The germline CDR1 and CDR2 sequences are SGHTA and FQGNSA. The CDR3 protein is CASSLVKGRDNEQFF. The CDR3, as DNA: TGTGCCAGCAGCTTAGTAAAAGGGCGGGACAATGAGCAGTTCTTC.

The J gene is TRBJ2-5, the V gene TRBV6-2 or TRBV6-3; perhaps TRBD1 as D (6 bases). CDR1 is MNHEY and CDR2 is SVGEGT in the germline V gene. Trimming stripped 2 bases from V and 3 bases from J, with 13 bases between. CDR3 length: 15 residues. CDR3 amino acids: CASSYGPHREETQYF. In nucleotides, the CDR3 is TGTGCCAGCAGTTACGGGCCCCACAGGGAAGAGACCCAGTACTTC.

V gene TRBV4-1 combines with J gene TRBJ2-1; 9 bases are shared with TRBD2. The trim removed 2 bases at V and 1 base at J, leaving 6 bases unmatched. Per the germline V gene, CDR1 is MGHRA and CDR2 is YSYEKL. The CDR3 sequence is 17 residues long. CDR3 in DNA: TGCGCCAGCAGCCAACGGCTAGCGGGGACGTCCTACAATGAGCAGTTCTTC. Its protein product is CASSQRLAGTSYNEQFF.

The rearrangement joins TRBV2 to TRBJ2-2; D remains ambiguous. Trimming pared 7 bases from V and 5 bases from J, leaving 5 bases between. Germline V gene sequence: CDR1 SNHLY, CDR2 FYNNEI. This CDR3 is built from 11 residues. The CDR3 loop reads CASTSTGELFF. CDR3 in DNA: TGTGCCAGCACTAGTACCGGGGAGCTGTTTTTT.

The genes are TRBV7-9 and TRBJ2-3; 15 bases are a match to TRBD2. Germline-derived CDR1 and CDR2 are SEHNR and FQNEAQ (reference sequence). The CDR3 loop spans 16 amino acids. With 5 bases clipped from V and 8 bases from J, the junction kept 8 bases outside the gene matches. Written as DNA, the CDR3 is TGTGCCAGCAGCGCCCGGACTAGCGGGAGGGAACCTACGCAGTATTTT. Amino acids: CASSARTSGREPTQYF.

The rearrangement joins TRBV15 to TRBJ2-1, with 11 bases identical to TRBD2. Trimming removed 3 bases from V and 7 bases from J; junction bases left unmatched: 14. Germline CDR1 is LNHNV and CDR2 is YYDKDF (reference sequence). The CDR3 consists of 18 residues. The CDR3 region is CATSSSRALAGEKNEQFF. CDR3 nucleotide sequence: TGTGCCACCAGCAGCTCAAGGGCACTAGCGGGAGAAAAAAATGAGCAGTTCTTC.

CDR3 sequence: CASSQNQGVENGYTF. Here the CDR3 DNA reads TGTGCCAGCTCACAAAACCAGGGGGTTGAAAATGGCTACACCTTC. This chain joins TRBV18 and TRBJ1-2; 7 bases agree with TRBD1. This CDR3 spans 15 amino acids. The germline V gene encodes CDR1 KGHSH and CDR2 LQKENI. V lost 4 bases and J lost 6; bases outside the gene matches: 11.